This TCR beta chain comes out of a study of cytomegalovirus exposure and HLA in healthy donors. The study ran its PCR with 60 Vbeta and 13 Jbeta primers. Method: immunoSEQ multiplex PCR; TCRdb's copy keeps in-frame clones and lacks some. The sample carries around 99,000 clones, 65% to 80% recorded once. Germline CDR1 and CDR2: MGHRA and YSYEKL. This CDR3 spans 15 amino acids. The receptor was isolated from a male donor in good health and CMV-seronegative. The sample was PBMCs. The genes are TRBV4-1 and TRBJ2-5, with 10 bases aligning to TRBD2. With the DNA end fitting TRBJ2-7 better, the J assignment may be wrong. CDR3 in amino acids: CASSLTSGRLYEQYF. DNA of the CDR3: TGCGCCAGCAGCCTGACTAGCGGGCGTCTCTACGAGCAGTACTTC.